A single sample gave rise to the 21 T cell receptor beta chains below, sequenced in a study of response to subunit inactivated influenza vaccine. TCRdb analysed the RT-PCR reads with MiXCR anew, one entry per CDR3 protein. Of about 170,000 distinct CDR3 sequences in the sample, approximately 12% were seen once. The sample also formed part of further work on T cells expressing NK-cell markers. This second study notes: The authors generated TCR beta cDNA through 5'RACE template switching with UMIs.

The specimen comprised CD8+ T cells sorted from PBMCs, sampled 11 to 12 days after vaccination. The receptor source for this set is a man aged 45-65 years who received an inactivated influenza vaccine.

This clonotype came up a few times. This chain connects TRBV29-1 to TRBJ2-3; D could derive from TRBD1 or TRBD2 (5 bases each). This CDR3 has 10 residues. The V end was cut by 6 bases, the J end by 6 bases, with 7 bases between. From germline, CDR1 is SQVTM and CDR2 ANQGSEA. The CDR3: CSVGEDTQYF. CDR3 nucleotide sequence: TGCAGCGTGGGGGAGGATACGCAGTATTTT.

The DNA of the CDR3 is TGTGCCAGCAGTTTAAGGGCCGGGACAGGGTATCAGCCCCAGCATTTT. This gives the protein CASSLRAGTGYQPQHF. The genes are TRBV27 and TRBJ1-5; TRBD1 matches 9 bases. Unmatched junction bases numbered 7, after V lost 2 bases and J lost 5 bases. Germline CDR1 MNHEY, CDR2 SMNVEV (reference sequence). The CDR3 is made up of 16 amino acids.

This clonotype was seen a single time. The chain carries TRBV5-6 and TRBJ2-7; TRBD1 or TRBD2 may be the D gene (5 bases each). Trimming stripped 0 bases from V and 6 bases from J, with 28 bases between. This CDR3 spans 19 amino acids. CDR1 and CDR2 (germline): SGHDT, YYEEEE. The CDR3 sequence: CASSLVGRRISREGSEQYF. DNA for the CDR3: TGTGCCAGCAGCTTGGTAGGAAGGAGGATTTCGAGAGAGGGGAGCGAGCAGTACTTC.

This chain connects TRBV4-2 to TRBJ2-7; TRBD1 aligns across 7 bases. The CDR3 spans 15 residues. Germline CDR1 is LGHNA and CDR2 is YNFKEQ. The V segment lost 0 bases and the J segment 6 bases; nucleotides outside the gene matches: 8. In DNA form, the CDR3 reads TGTGCCAGCAGCCAAGATTTGGTGAGGGGGCTCGAGCAGTACTTC. Translating it yields CASSQDLVRGLEQYF.

This clonotype was counted many times. The V and J genes are TRBV7-9 and TRBJ2-5; D unclear. The CDR3 runs to 12 residues. Germline V gene data show CDR1 as SEHNR and CDR2 as FQNEAQ (reference sequence). Trimming took off 5 bases at V and 0 bases at J, with 4 bases between the two ends. The CDR3 here is CASSLYQETQYF. CDR3 in DNA: TGTGCCAGCAGCCTATACCAAGAGACCCAGTACTTC.

In its sample, this clonotype was seen a few times. This sequence joins TRBV29-1 and TRBJ2-1; D unresolved. The CDR3 sequence is 12 residues long. The germline gives CDR1 SQVTM, CDR2 ANQGSEA. Trimming pared 3 bases from V and 7 bases from J, leaving 10 bases between. The CDR3 sequence is CSVDVAPNEQFF. The CDR3 region has the DNA TGCAGCGTTGATGTGGCACCAAATGAGCAGTTCTTC.

In its sample, this clonotype was seen many times. CDR3 loop: CATSRVTGYEQYF. CDR3 nucleotides: TGTGCCACCAGCAGAGTGACGGGCTACGAGCAGTACTTC. The genes are TRBV15 and TRBJ2-7; no clear D. Trimming cost V 1 base and J 3 bases, with 7 bases left between them. Germline CDR1 is LNHNV and CDR2 is YYDKDF (reference sequence). The CDR3 totals 13 residues.

The chain carries TRBV29-1 and TRBJ1-2; D gene uncertain. The CDR3 length is 12 residues. V shed 3 bases and J shed 6 bases, with 11 bases lying between them. Germline values: CDR1 SQVTM, CDR2 ANQGSEA. CDR3 bases: TGCAGCGTTGATTTCTCTAGGGATGGCTACACCTTC. Amino acids: CSVDFSRDGYTF.

The chain couples TRBV7-2 to TRBJ2-2; perhaps TRBD2 as D (6 bases). The V end lost 5 bases, the J end lost 1 base, and 11 bases lay between the germline ends. The V gene's germline CDR1 is SGHTA and CDR2 FQGNSA. The CDR3 extends over 15 amino acids. The CDR3 DNA sequence: TGTGCCAGCAGCCCCGGGACTCGGAACACCGGGGAGCTGTTTTTT. It encodes CASSPGTRNTGELFF.

This clonotype has just a few counts. The chain uses TRBV6-1 and TRBJ1-6, with TRBD1 identical over 7 bases. V trimming: 3 bases; J trimming: 0 bases; junction bases outside the gene matches: 2. CDR1 is MNHNS, CDR2 SASEGT, per germline. The CDR3 totals 16 residues. The CDR3 is CASSDRGGSYNSPLHF. Here the CDR3 DNA reads TGTGCCAGCAGTGACAGGGGGGGCTCCTATAATTCACCCCTCCACTTT.

Many counts were recorded for this clonotype. The J gene is TRBJ1-1, the V gene TRBV28; possible D gene TRBD1, 6 bases. The CDR3 is 14 residues long. V lost 2 bases, J lost 4 bases, and 11 bases lay in between. Germline CDR1 reads MDHEN; CDR2 reads SYDVKM. CDR3 coding DNA: TGTGCCAGCAGTTTAGGGGGGGCGGGCACTGAAGCTTTCTTT. It yields the protein CASSLGGAGTEAFF. The whole variable domain, remainder taken from reference TRBV28 and TRBJ1-1, is DVKVTQSSRYLVKRTGEKVFLECVQDMDHENMFWYRQDPGLGLRLIYFSYDVKMKEKGDIPEGYSVSREKKERFSLILESASTNQTSMYLCASSLGGAGTEAFFGQGTRLTVV.

The genes are TRBV4-1 and TRBJ2-6, with a possible D match to TRBD1 (5 bases). Trimming shortened V by 7 bases and J by 1 base, and 17 bases separated the two germline ends. Germline-derived CDR1 and CDR2 are MGHRA and YSYEKL. This CDR3 has 17 amino acids. DNA of the CDR3: TGCGCCAGCAACCCCAACCAGGGCCTATCTGGGGCCAACGTCCTGACTTTC. This encodes CASNPNQGLSGANVLTF.

This clonotype was seen many times. In DNA, the CDR3 is TGTGCCAGCAGTACTTGGACAGGGCTTAGCACTGAAGCTTTCTTT. Translation: CASSTWTGLSTEAFF. This chain uses TRBV6-5 with TRBJ1-1, with TRBD1 matching 8 bases. The V segment lost 5 bases and the J segment 4 bases; nucleotides outside the gene matches: 9. Germline V gene sequence: CDR1 MNHEY, CDR2 SVGAGI. The CDR3 contains 15 residues.

This sequence joins TRBV5-1 and TRBJ1-1; TRBD1 matches at 7 bases. The V segment lost 0 bases and the J segment 3 bases; nucleotides outside the gene matches: 5. CDR1 is SGHRS and CDR2 is YFSETQ in the germline V gene. CDR3 size: 15 residues. The CDR3 region has the DNA TGCGCCAGCAGCTTGGAGCAGGGGGGATACACTGAAGCTTTCTTT. It encodes CASSLEQGGYTEAFF.

This clonotype was seen more than once but under ten times. The rearrangement uses TRBV12-3 or TRBV12-4 and TRBJ1-2, with D tentatively TRBD1 (5 bases). Trimming left V 4 bases short and J 3 bases short, with 15 bases between. There are 15 residues in the CDR3. Written as DNA, the CDR3 is TGTGCCAGCAGTTCGCCCCCGAGGGGAGACTATGGCTACACCTTC. Protein sequence: CASSSPPRGDYGYTF.

The CDR3 reads CASSSRGTGKTYEQYF. The CDR3 region has the DNA TGTGCCAGCAGCTCCAGGGGGACAGGCAAGACCTACGAGCAGTACTTC. The chain uses TRBV4-2 and TRBJ2-7; 8 nucleotides agree with TRBD1. The ends lost 5 bases at V and 2 bases at J; junction bases unmatched: 11. Germline V gene sequence: CDR1 LGHNA, CDR2 YNFKEQ. The CDR3 is made up of 16 amino acids.

The V call is TRBV4-2, the J call TRBJ1-6; TRBD1 aligns across 8 bases. The germline CDR1 and CDR2 sequences are LGHNA and YNFKEQ. The trim removed 0 bases at V and 9 bases at J, leaving 10 bases unmatched. The CDR3 loop spans 17 amino acids. The CDR3 reads CASSQDEVTGGASPLHF. The CDR3 DNA is TGTGCCAGCAGCCAAGATGAAGTCACAGGGGGAGCTTCACCCCTCCACTTT.

This clonotype came up a few times. The V gene is TRBV3-1, the J gene TRBJ2-7; D remains ambiguous. V was pared by 4 bases and J by 4 bases, with 11 bases between. Germline-derived CDR1 and CDR2 are LGHDT and YNNKEL (reference sequence). The CDR3 runs to 13 residues. The CDR3 is CASSPPQSYEQYF. CDR3 DNA: TGTGCCAGCAGCCCTCCACAGTCTTACGAGCAGTACTTC.

This clonotype was seen a few times. The chain uses TRBV6-2 or TRBV6-3 and TRBJ2-1; 7 bases fit TRBD2. With 7 bases clipped from V and 6 bases from J, the junction kept 12 bases outside the gene matches. CDR1 MNHEY and CDR2 SVGEGT come from the germline V gene. The CDR3 spans 15 residues. The CDR3 DNA reads TGTGCCAGCATCAACGAGGGAGGGCCAGGCAATGAGCAGTTCTTC. It encodes CASINEGGPGNEQFF.

The genes are TRBV4-3 and TRBJ2-3; 11 bases fit TRBD2. The junction had 13 bases not matched to a gene; V was cut back by 0 bases and J by 2 bases. The CDR3 covers 20 residues. The V gene's germline CDR1 is LGHNA and CDR2 YSLEER. The CDR3 nucleotides read TGCGCCAGCAGCCAAGACTTTGGGCCGGGACTAGCGGAACTCACAGATACGCAGTATTTT. Amino acids: CASSQDFGPGLAELTDTQYF.

This clonotype was picked up many times. J is TRBJ2-7 and V is TRBV28; TRBD1 matches 11 bases. Germline assignment: CDR1 MDHEN and CDR2 SYDVKM. The CDR3 loop spans 17 amino acids. The ends lost 3 bases at V and 1 base at J; junction bases unmatched: 8. Here the CDR3 DNA reads TGTGCCAGCAGTTTTACGCCCGGGACAGGGGGATCCTACGAGCAGTACTTC. Encoded protein: CASSFTPGTGGSYEQYF.